The sequence of this TCR beta chain was determined in a study of cytomegalovirus exposure and HLA in healthy donors. Broader study findings: A link between a missense DCLRE1C variant and TCR beta V- and J-gene trimming emerged from a later analysis. TCR sequences were mostly rare, though some public TCRs occurred in many donors.

Remarks on this clone: Its antigen is currently unknown.

The PCR made use of 60 Vbeta and 13 Jbeta primers. Clones were read by immunoSEQ multiplex PCR, and TCRdb kept only the in-frame ones, dropping some. The sample yields some 140,000 clones, approximately 79% seen once. Deletions cut 2 bases from V and 6 bases from J, with 12 bases between. The germline CDR1 and CDR2 sequences are ENHRY and SYGVKD. This CDR3 is 14 amino acids long. V and J are TRBV10-3 and TRBJ2-3; D uncertain. The sequenced sample was PBMCs. The receptor was isolated from a man aged 18 to 35 in good health and CMV-seronegative. CDR3 region: CAISEMVGQDTQYF. CDR3 coding DNA: TGTGCCATCAGTGAGATGGTTGGTCAGGATACGCAGTATTTT.